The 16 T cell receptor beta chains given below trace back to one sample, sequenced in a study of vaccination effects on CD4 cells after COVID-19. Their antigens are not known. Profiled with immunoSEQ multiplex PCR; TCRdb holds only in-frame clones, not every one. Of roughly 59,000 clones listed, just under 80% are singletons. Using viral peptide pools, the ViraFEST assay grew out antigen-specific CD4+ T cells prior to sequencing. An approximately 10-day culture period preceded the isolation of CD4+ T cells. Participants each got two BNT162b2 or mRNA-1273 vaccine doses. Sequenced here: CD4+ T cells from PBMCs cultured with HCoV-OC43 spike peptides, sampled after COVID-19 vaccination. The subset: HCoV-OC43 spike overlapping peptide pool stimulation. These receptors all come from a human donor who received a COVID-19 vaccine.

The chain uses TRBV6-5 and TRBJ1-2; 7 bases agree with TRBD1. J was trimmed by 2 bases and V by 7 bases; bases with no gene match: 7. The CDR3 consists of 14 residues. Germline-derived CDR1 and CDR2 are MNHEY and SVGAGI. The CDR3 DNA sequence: TGTGCCAGCACTATCACAGGGGCGAACTATGGCTACACCTTC. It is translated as CASTITGANYGYTF.

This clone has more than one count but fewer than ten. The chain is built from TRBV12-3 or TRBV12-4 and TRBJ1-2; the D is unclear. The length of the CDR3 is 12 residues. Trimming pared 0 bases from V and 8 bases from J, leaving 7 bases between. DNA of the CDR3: TGTGCCAGCAGTTTAGCAAAAGCGGGCTACACCTTC. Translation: CASSLAKAGYTF.

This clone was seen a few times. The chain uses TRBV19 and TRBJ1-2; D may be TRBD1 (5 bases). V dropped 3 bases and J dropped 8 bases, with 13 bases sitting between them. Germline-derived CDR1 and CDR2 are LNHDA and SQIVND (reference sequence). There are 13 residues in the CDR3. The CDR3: CASSIPQRGGYTF. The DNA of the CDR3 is TGTGCCAGTAGTATCCCCCAAAGGGGCGGCTACACCTTC.

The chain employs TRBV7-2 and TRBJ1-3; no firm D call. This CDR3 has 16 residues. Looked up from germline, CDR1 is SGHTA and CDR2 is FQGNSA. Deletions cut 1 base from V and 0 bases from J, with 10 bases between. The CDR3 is CASSLVTGFSGNTIYF. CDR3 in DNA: TGTGCCAGCAGCTTAGTAACGGGGTTCTCTGGAAACACCATATATTTT.

CDR3 in amino acids: CASSLGIRESNSPLHF. CDR3 coding DNA: TGCGCCAGCAGCTTGGGGATCAGGGAATCTAATTCACCCCTCCACTTT. The chain joins TRBV5-1 to TRBJ1-6, with D perhaps matching TRBD1 (5 bases). The germline V gene has CDR1 SGHRS and CDR2 YFSETQ. The CDR3 sequence is 16 residues long. V was cut by 0 bases and J by 6 bases, with 13 bases left in between.

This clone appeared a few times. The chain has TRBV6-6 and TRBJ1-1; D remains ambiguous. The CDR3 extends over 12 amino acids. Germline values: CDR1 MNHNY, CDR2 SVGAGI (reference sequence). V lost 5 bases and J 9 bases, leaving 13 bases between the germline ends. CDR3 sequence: CASSPAPGKAFF. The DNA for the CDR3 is TGTGCCAGCAGTCCCGCCCCGGGAAAAGCTTTCTTT.

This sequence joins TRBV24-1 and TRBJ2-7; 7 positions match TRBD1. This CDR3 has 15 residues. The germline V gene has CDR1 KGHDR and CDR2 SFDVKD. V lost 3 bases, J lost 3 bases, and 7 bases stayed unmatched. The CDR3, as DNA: TGTGCCACCAGTGATCTCCGGGACAGTCTCTACGAGCAGTACGTC. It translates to CATSDLRDSLYEQYV.

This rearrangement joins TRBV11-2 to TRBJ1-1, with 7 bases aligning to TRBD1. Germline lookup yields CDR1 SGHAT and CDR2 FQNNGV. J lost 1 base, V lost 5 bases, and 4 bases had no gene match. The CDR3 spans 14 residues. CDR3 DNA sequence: TGTGCCAGCAGCCTTAGGACAGGGAACACTGAAGCTTTCTTT. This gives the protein CASSLRTGNTEAFF.

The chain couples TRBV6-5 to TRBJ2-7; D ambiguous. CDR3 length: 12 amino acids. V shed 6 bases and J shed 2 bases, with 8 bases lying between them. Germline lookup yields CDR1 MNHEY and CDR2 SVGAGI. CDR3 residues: CASRVEPYEQYV. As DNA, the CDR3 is TGTGCCAGCAGAGTAGAGCCCTACGAGCAGTACGTC.

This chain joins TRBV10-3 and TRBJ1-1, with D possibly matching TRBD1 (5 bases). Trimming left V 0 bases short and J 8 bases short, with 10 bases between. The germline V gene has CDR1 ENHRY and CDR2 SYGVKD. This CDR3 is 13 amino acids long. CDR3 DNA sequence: TGTGCCATCAGTGAGTCGGAGGGACGAGAAGCTTTCTTT. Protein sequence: CAISESEGREAFF.

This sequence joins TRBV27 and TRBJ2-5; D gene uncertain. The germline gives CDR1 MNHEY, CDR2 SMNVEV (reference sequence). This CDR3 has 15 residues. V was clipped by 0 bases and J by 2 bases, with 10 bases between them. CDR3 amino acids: CASSLSSLSQETQYF. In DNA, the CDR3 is TGTGCCAGCAGTTTATCGAGTCTGTCTCAAGAGACCCAGTACTTC.

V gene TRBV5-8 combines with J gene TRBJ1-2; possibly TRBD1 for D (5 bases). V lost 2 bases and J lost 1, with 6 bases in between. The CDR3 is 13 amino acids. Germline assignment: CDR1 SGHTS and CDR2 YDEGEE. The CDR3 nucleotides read TGTGCCAGCAGCTTCGACAGTAACTATGGCTACACCTTC. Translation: CASSFDSNYGYTF.

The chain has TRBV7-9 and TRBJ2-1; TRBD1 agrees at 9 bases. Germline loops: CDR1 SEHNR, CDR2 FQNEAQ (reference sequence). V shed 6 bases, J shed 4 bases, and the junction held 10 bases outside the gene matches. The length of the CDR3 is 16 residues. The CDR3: CASRPGQGNRYNEQFF. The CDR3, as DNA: TGTGCCAGCAGACCTGGACAGGGGAATAGGTACAATGAGCAGTTCTTC.

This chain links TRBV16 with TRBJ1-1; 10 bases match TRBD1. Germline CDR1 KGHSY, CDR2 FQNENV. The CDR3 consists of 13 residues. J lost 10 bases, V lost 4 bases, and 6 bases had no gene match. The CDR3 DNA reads TGTGCCAGCAGCCCGCGACAGGGGGCGGGAGCTTTCTTT. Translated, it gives CASSPRQGAGAFF. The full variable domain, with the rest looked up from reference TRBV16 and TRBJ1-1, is GEEVAQTPKHLVRGEGQKAKLYCAPIKGHSYVFWYQQVLKNEFKFLISFQNENVFDETGMPKERFSAKCLPNSPCSLEIQATKLEDSAVYFCASSPRQGAGAFFGQGTRLTVV.

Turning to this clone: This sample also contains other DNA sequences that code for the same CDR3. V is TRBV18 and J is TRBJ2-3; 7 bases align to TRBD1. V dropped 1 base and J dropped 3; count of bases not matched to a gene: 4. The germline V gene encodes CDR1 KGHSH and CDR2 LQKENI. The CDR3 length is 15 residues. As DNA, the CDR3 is TGTGCCAGCTCACCACAGGGGGCATCGACAGATACGCAGTATTTT. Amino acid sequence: CASSPQGASTDTQYF.

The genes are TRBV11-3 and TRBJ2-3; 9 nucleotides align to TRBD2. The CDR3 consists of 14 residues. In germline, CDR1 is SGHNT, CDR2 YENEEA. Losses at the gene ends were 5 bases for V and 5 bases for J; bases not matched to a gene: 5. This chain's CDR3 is CASSPGLAQDTQYF. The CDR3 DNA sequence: TGTGCCAGCAGCCCCGGACTAGCGCAAGATACGCAGTATTTT.